These T cell receptor beta chains were read from a single sample in a study of blood T cell repertoires in COVID-19. Data came from immunoSEQ multiplex PCR; TCRdb stores just in-frame clones and leaves some out. The sample lists 300,000 to 400,000 clones, over 75% occurring once. The sample comprised PBMCs or T cells enriched from blood (not recorded which). These TCRs come from a young man who had recovered from COVID-19. CDR3s include the opening cysteine and the closing phenylalanine or tryptophan. Each record gives: J gene, clone size, D gene, V gene, CDR3 DNA, CDR3 protein. The D gene is left open where the match is weak. Only part of the rows carry a size: once, few, many, or a class if the clone is expanded.

>TRBJ2-3|NA|NA|TRBV7-3
TGTGCCAGCAGCTTATCCCCTAGAGATACGCAGTATTTT
CASSLSPRDTQYF
>TRBJ2-2|NA|NA|TRBV10-2
TGCGCCAGCAGTACTAGCGGGGAGCTGTTTTTT
CASSTSGELFF
>TRBJ2-5|NA|NA|TRBV5-1
TGCGCCAGCAGCCCACTGGGGAGCCAAGAGACCCAGTACTTC
CASSPLGSQETQYF
>TRBJ1-1|NA|NA|TRBV4-1
TGCGCCAGCAGCCCGGGACATCCGAACACTGAAGCTTTCTTT
CASSPGHPNTEAFF
>TRBJ1-6|NA|NA|TRBV6-1
TGTGCCAGCAGTGAATCAGTCAGGGGTAATTCACCCCTCCACTTT
CASSESVRGNSPLHF
>TRBJ2-7|NA|NA|TRBV5-1
TGCGCCAGCAGCTCCTACGCCACAGATGGCTCCTACGAGCAGTACTTC
CASSSYATDGSYEQYF
>TRBJ1-6|NA|NA|TRBV27
TGTGCCAGCAGCCCCGTCCCCAGGGATAATTCACCCCTCCACTTT
CASSPVPRDNSPLHF
>TRBJ1-3|NA|TRBD1|TRBV10-3
TGTGCCATCAGTGAGCTGGGACAGAGGTTAATCTCTGGAAACACCATATATTTT
CAISELGQRLISGNTIYF
>TRBJ2-5|NA|NA|TRBV7-3
TGTGCCAGCAGCTCTGGGACAAACGGGGAGACCCAGTACTTC
CASSSGTNGETQYF
>TRBJ2-7|once|TRBD1|TRBV28
TGTGCCAGCAGTTCCGGACAGGGCTACGAGCAGTACTTC
CASSSGQGYEQYF
>TRBJ1-2|NA|NA|TRBV7-2
TGTGCCAGCAGCGCCGGACAGTCCTATGGCTACACCTTC
CASSAGQSYGYTF
>TRBJ1-3|NA|TRBD1|TRBV4-2
TGTGCCAGCAGCCCTGTAGGACAGGGAGACACCATATATTTT
CASSPVGQGDTIYF
>TRBJ2-7|NA|NA|TRBV24-1
TGTGCCACCAGTGACACCTTTAGCTACGAGCAGTACTTC
CATSDTFSYEQYF
>TRBJ2-3|NA|NA|TRBV7-2
TGTGCCAGCAGCCGGGGGGCCTTGTGGACAGATACGCAGTATTTT
CASSRGALWTDTQYF
>TRBJ2-1|NA|TRBD2|TRBV7-6
TGTGCCAGCAGCGCTACGTTGGAGGGTAGCGGGGGCCCACCCGATGAGCAGTTCTTC
CASSATLEGSGGPPDEQFF
>TRBJ1-2|few|NA|TRBV27
TGTGCCAGCAGTTTAATCCCCCGATCAGGGGTGGGCTACACCTTC
CASSLIPRSGVGYTF
>TRBJ1-2|NA|TRBD1|TRBV6-5
TGTGCCAGCACCTCACAGGGGATATCGAACTATGGCTACACCTTC
CASTSQGISNYGYTF
>TRBJ2-5|NA|NA|TRBV6-5
TGTGCCAGCAGTTACCCCGAGGGAGGAGAGACCCAGTACTTC
CASSYPEGGETQYF
>TRBJ1-5|NA|TRBD1|TRBV7-8
TGTGCCAGCAGCTCGACACAGGGGTATCAGCCCCAGCATTTT
CASSSTQGYQPQHF
>TRBJ2-1|NA|TRBD2|TRBV5-1
TGCGCCAGCAGCTTGGGAGGGACTAGCGGGGGGATCGGTGGCAATGAGCAGTTCTTC
CASSLGGTSGGIGGNEQFF
>TRBJ2-1|NA|NA|TRBV10-3
TGTGCCATCAGCGACGGGAGAAGAGTCAATGAGCAGTTCTTC
CAISDGRRVNEQFF
>TRBJ1-2|NA|NA|TRBV19
TGTGCCAGTACCGACCGGGGGGGGACTAACTATGGCTACACCTTC
CASTDRGGTNYGYTF
>TRBJ1-6|NA|TRBD1|TRBV19
TGTGCCAGTAGTACTGGAAAGGGGGCCGGATTGGCCCTCCACTTT
CASSTGKGAGLALHF
>TRBJ2-7|NA|TRBD2|TRBV6-1
TGTGCCAGCAGTGAAGGGGATCCGGGACTAGCCGCCTACGAGCAGTACTTC
CASSEGDPGLAAYEQYF
>TRBJ2-3|once|NA|TRBV23-1
TGCGCCAGCAGTCAATTCGTGCGAGCTAATGCTAGCACAGATACGCAGTATTTT
CASSQFVRANASTDTQYF
>TRBJ2-1|NA|TRBD2|TRBV3-1/TRBV3-2
TGTGCCAGCAGCCAATTCCTAGCGGGCTCCTACAATGAGCAGTTCTTC
CASSQFLAGSYNEQFF
>TRBJ2-7|NA|NA|TRBV2
TGTGCCAGCAGTGAAGTTCCTCCCTCCTACGAGCAGTACTTC
CASSEVPPSYEQYF
>TRBJ1-3|NA|NA|TRBV5-1
TGCGCCAGCAGCTTGGTAGGGGGACCTAGAACTGGAAACACCATATATTTT
CASSLVGGPRTGNTIYF
>TRBJ2-7|NA|NA|TRBV7-2
TGTGCCAGCAGCAGGGACTTTGCCTACGAGCAGTACTTC
CASSRDFAYEQYF
>TRBJ2-3|NA|NA|TRBV7-7
TGTGCCAGCAGCCCTAGGGGCGACCGCACAGATACGCAGTATTTT
CASSPRGDRTDTQYF
>TRBJ1-1|NA|TRBD1|TRBV28
TGTGCCAGCAGTTTCCCAGGGACAGTCAACACTGAAGCTTTCTTT
CASSFPGTVNTEAFF
>TRBJ2-7|NA|TRBD2|TRBV6-5
TGTGCCGGGGGGGACTACGAGCAGTACTTC
CAGGDYEQYF
>TRBJ1-1|NA|TRBD1|TRBV10-3
TGTGCCATCAGGGACAGGGCGGGGACTGAAGCTTTCTTT
CAIRDRAGTEAFF
>TRBJ2-5|NA|NA|TRBV9
TGTGCCAGCAGCGTAGCTACGGGGGAACAAGAGACCCAGTACTTC
CASSVATGEQETQYF
>TRBJ1-2|NA|NA|TRBV30
TGTGCCTGGAGGGCCAGGCAGTACCCCTATGGCTACACCTTC
CAWRARQYPYGYTF
>TRBJ2-5|NA|NA|TRBV3-1/TRBV3-2
TGTGCCAGCAGCCTCCGTATCCAGACCCAGTACTTC
CASSLRIQTQYF
>TRBJ2-1|NA|NA|TRBV5-1
TGCGCCAGCAGCCCCGGGACTCCCTCCTACAATGAGCAGTTCTTC
CASSPGTPSYNEQFF
>TRBJ1-4|NA|TRBD1|TRBV13
TGTGCCAGCAGACGGACAGGGGACTCTGGAAAACTGTTTTTT
CASRRTGDSGKLFF
>TRBJ2-7|NA|TRBD2|TRBV5-1
TGCGCCAGCAGCTTGGGGACTAGCGGGGCTGTTGGAGAGCAGTACTTC
CASSLGTSGAVGEQYF
>TRBJ1-1|NA|NA|TRBV29-1
TGCAGCGGAAGGACAGCCTCCAACACTGAAGCTTTCTTT
CSGRTASNTEAFF
>TRBJ1-1|NA|TRBD1|TRBV29-1
TGCAGCGTTGGACAGGGGGCTTACACTGAAGCTTTCTTT
CSVGQGAYTEAFF
>TRBJ2-3|NA|TRBD1|TRBV29-1
TGCAGCGGCAGACAGGGACCCGCCGACACAGATACGCAGTATTTT
CSGRQGPADTDTQYF
>TRBJ1-4|NA|NA|TRBV7-9
TGTGCCAGCAGCCATCAGGGTGGGGCCTACCATGAAAAACTGTTTTTT
CASSHQGGAYHEKLFF
>TRBJ2-7|NA|NA|TRBV19
TGTGCCAGTAGTCCAGGGGGGAAGTCCTACGAGCAGTACTTC
CASSPGGKSYEQYF
>TRBJ1-2|NA|TRBD1|TRBV7-9
TGTGCCAGCAGCCCCGGGGACAGTCCCTATGGCTACACCTTC
CASSPGDSPYGYTF
>TRBJ2-3|NA|NA|TRBV7-2
TGTGCCAGCAGCTTAAGGGGTCCAGATACGCAGTATTTT
CASSLRGPDTQYF
>TRBJ1-4|NA|NA|TRBV9
TGTGCCAGCAGCCCACAATCGGGTGAAAAACTGTTTTTT
CASSPQSGEKLFF
>TRBJ2-3|few|NA|TRBV7-3
TGTGCCAGCAGCTTACAGGGGGGAAGGCAGTATTTT
CASSLQGGRQYF
>TRBJ1-5|NA|NA|TRBV18
TGTGCCAGCTCACCAATGGGCGTACAAAATCAGCCCCAGCATTTT
CASSPMGVQNQPQHF
>TRBJ2-7|few|NA|TRBV4-2
TGTGCCAGCAGCCAAGATCAAGACTCCCCGCGGTACTTC
CASSQDQDSPRYF
>TRBJ2-1|NA|TRBD2|TRBV12-3/TRBV12-4
TGTGCCTGGAACCAGCGGGGCGGCAATGAGCAGTTCTTC
CAWNQRGGNEQFF
>TRBJ2-5|NA|TRBD2|TRBV7-9
TGTGCCAGCAGCTTATTAGCGGGGGGGCCAGAGACCCAGTACTTC
CASSLLAGGPETQYF
>TRBJ2-1|NA|NA|TRBV19
TGTGCCAGTAGTATAGGGGGGACAATTTACAATGAGCAGTTCTTC
CASSIGGTIYNEQFF
>TRBJ2-1|NA|NA|TRBV5-1
TGCGCCAGCAGCTTGTTGACGGGGGACTACAATGAGCAGTTCTTC
CASSLLTGDYNEQFF
>TRBJ1-3|few|NA|TRBV3-1/TRBV3-2
TGTGCCAGCAGCCAGCAAGGGACAATCTTTTCTGGAAACACCATATATTTT
CASSQQGTIFSGNTIYF
>TRBJ1-4|once|TRBD1|TRBV5-6
TGTGCCAGCAGCCCCCGGACAGGGCGTCATGAAAAACTGTTTTTT
CASSPRTGRHEKLFF
>TRBJ1-5|NA|NA|TRBV2
TGTGCCAGCAGTCTGAGAGACTATTATAGCAATCAGCCCCAGCATTTT
CASSLRDYYSNQPQHF
>TRBJ2-7|once|TRBD2|TRBV27
TGTGCCAGCAGAAATACTGGACTAGCGGGGGCGAACGAGCAGTACTTC
CASRNTGLAGANEQYF